Listed below are T cell receptor beta chains from one sample, sequenced in a study of CD8+CD57+ T cells in acquired aplastic anemia. TCRdb independently ran MiXCR on the reads; one entry per CDR3 protein. This sample has roughly 250,000 distinct CDR3 sequences, with approximately 86% found just once. The sequenced sample was sorted CD4+, CD8+, or CD8+CD57+ T cells (not recorded which) from PBMCs. All receptors derive from a human donor with aplastic anemia. Both conserved end residues are part of each CDR3. The order of the fields is clone size, V gene, D gene, J gene, CDR3 DNA, CDR3 protein. A D gene is named only where the DNA matches it firmly. Clone size, where shown, is once, few, many, or a class for clones that have expanded.

.,TRBV15,.,TRBJ2-2,TGTGCCACCAGCAGAGGGAGCGGGTCGTACACCGGGGAGCTGTTTTTT,CATSRGSGSYTGELFF
.,TRBV9,.,TRBJ1-2,TGTGCCAGCAGCGTGCGGGGAGGGGATCAGCGCCAGCACACCTTC,CASSVRGGDQRQHTF
.,TRBV5-1,.,TRBJ2-1,TGCGCCAGCAGCTTGGGGGGTAGGGATAATGAGCAGTTCTTC,CASSLGGRDNEQFF
.,TRBV7-2,.,TRBJ2-1,TGTGCCAGCAGCCCTCACCCTAGCAGTATAACCGGTGAGCAGTTCTTC,CASSPHPSSITGEQFF
.,TRBV12-3/TRBV12-4,TRBD2,TRBJ2-1,TGTGCCAGCAGTTTTCGGAGCGGGAGTTCAGATGAGCAGTTCTTC,CASSFRSGSSDEQFF
once,TRBV15,TRBD2,TRBJ2-5,TGTGCCAGCAGCAGACTAGCGGAGGGGCTGGGAGAGACCCAGTACTTC,CASSRLAEGLGETQYF
.,TRBV20-1,.,TRBJ2-3,TGCAGTGCTAGACCCATCTCACCGATAGATACGCAGTATTTT,CSARPISPIDTQYF
.,TRBV24-1,.,TRBJ1-2,TGTGCCACCAGTGCCAGCAGCTTGGAGGCGGATCGGGGCTACACCTTC,CATSASSLEADRGYTF
many,TRBV19,.,TRBJ1-1,TGTGCCAGTAGTCCAAGGTTGGAAACTGAAGCTTTCTTT,CASSPRLETEAFF
.,TRBV11-3,.,TRBJ2-7,TGTGCCACCAGCGGCAGGGGCGCAGCCTACGAGCAGTACTTC,CATSGRGAAYEQYF
once,TRBV6-5,TRBD1,TRBJ1-2,TGTGCCAGCAGTCCACTGGGGGACAGGGGCTTGGACTATGGCTACACCTTC,CASSPLGDRGLDYGYTF
.,TRBV9,.,TRBJ2-7,TGTGCCACCAGCGTCGGGACCGCAGGATATGAGCACCACTTC,CATSVGTAGYEHHF
.,TRBV2,.,TRBJ2-3,TGTGCCAGCGGGTTCGGGGGCACAGATACGCGGAATTTT,CASGFGGTDTRNF
.,TRBV5-5,TRBD1,TRBJ2-6,TGTGCCAGCAGCTTCGGAGGACAGGGTTTTAGCTCTGGGGCCAACGTCCTGACTTTC,CASSFGGQGFSSGANVLTF
.,TRBV6-7,.,TRBJ1-2,TGTGCCAGCAGAATCTGGGACGGGCTCGTATATGGCTACACCTTC,CASRIWDGLVYGYTF
.,TRBV9,.,TRBJ1-1,.,CASGGAGNIQYFGADSYKNTEAFF
.,TRBV9,.,TRBJ2-2,TGTGCCAGCAGCCAGACAGGACAGAACACCGGGGAGCTGTTTTTT,CASSQTGQNTGELFF
.,TRBV7-8,.,TRBJ2-2,TGTGCCAGCAGCTTAGCGCCAGGTCCCGATGCGCAGTTTTTT,CASSLAPGPDAQFF
.,TRBV9,.,TRBJ2-1,TGTGCCAGCAGTTACCTGTCAGATGCGCAGTTCTTC,CASSYLSDAQFF
.,TRBV20-1,.,TRBJ1-1,TGCAGTGCTCAAGACCTACAGCGCCTGCGAACCGAAGCTTTCTTT,CSAQDLQRLRTEAFF
.,TRBV11-3,TRBD1,TRBJ2-1,TGTGCCAGCAGCGAAGAGGGGACAGATGAGCAGTTCTTC,CASSEEGTDEQFF
.,TRBV10-3,TRBD1,TRBJ1-6,TGTGCCATCAGTGCCCGGGACAGCTCCTATAATTCACCCCTCCACTTT,CAISARDSSYNSPLHF
.,TRBV2,.,TRBJ1-2,TGTGCCGGCAGTGAAGTCTGGGAGGGCTATGGCTACTACTTC,CAGSEVWEGYGYYF
.,TRBV7-9,.,TRBJ1-2,TGTGCCAGCAGCCTTCAAAGAAACGGGGGGATCGATGGGTACACCTTC,CASSLQRNGGIDGYTF
.,TRBV5-4,.,TRBJ2-3,TGTGCCAGCGGCGACGGGCGACCAGATACGCAGTATTTT,CASGDGRPDTQYF
.,TRBV24-1,.,TRBJ2-1,TGTCAAAGCAGCTCGGCGAACGATGAGCAGTTCTTC,CQSSSANDEQFF
few,TRBV15,TRBD2,TRBJ2-5,TGTGCCACCAGCAGAGGCGGTTTGACTAGCGGGGGGGCTAGGGAGACCCAGTACTTC,CATSRGGLTSGGARETQYF
.,TRBV15,TRBD1,TRBJ2-7,TGTGCCACCAGCAGGGACAGGGGGCACGAGCAGTACTTC,CATSRDRGHEQYF
.,TRBV11-2,TRBD2,TRBJ2-1,TGTGCCAGCAGCTTAAGTGGCGGGGGAGGAAATGAGCAGTTCTTC,CASSLSGGGGNEQFF
.,TRBV7-3,TRBD1,TRBJ2-7,TGTGCCAGCAGCTTCCGACAGGGCCCCTACGAGCAGTACTTC,CASSFRQGPYEQYF
.,TRBV10-3,TRBD1,TRBJ2-3,TGTGCCAGCATACAGGGGGGCGGGATAGATACGCAGTATTTT,CASIQGGGIDTQYF
.,TRBV7-9,.,TRBJ1-2,TGTGCCAGCAGCTTTCAAAGAAGCGGGGGGGGCTACACGTTC,CASSFQRSGGGYTF
many,TRBV7-9,.,TRBJ2-1,TGTGCCAGCAGCCCAACGGGACTCCCCAATGAGCAGTTCTTC,CASSPTGLPNEQFF
.,TRBV10-1,TRBD2,TRBJ2-7,TGCGCCAGCAGCCTTAGCGGGACCTACGAGCAGTACTTC,CASSLSGTYEQYF
.,TRBV19,.,TRBJ2-7,TGTGCCAGTAGTATAGCTAGGGGACCGTACTACGAGCAGTACTTC,CASSIARGPYYEQYF
once,TRBV7-8,.,TRBJ1-6,TGTGCCAGCAGCTTTCATCCAGACGGGCCAACGCCGTTCCTCCACTTT,CASSFHPDGPTPFLHF
.,TRBV24-1,TRBD2,TRBJ2-3,TGTGCCACCAGTGTCAGCGGGGGCACAGATACGCAGTATTTT,CATSVSGGTDTQYF
.,TRBV7-9,.,TRBJ2-3,TGTGCCAGCAGCTTAGCGCGGGGTCAGGATATCTTGTATTTT,CASSLARGQDILYF
.,TRBV7-8,TRBD2,TRBJ2-3,TGTGCCAGCAGCTTAGTCCGCGGGAGGGCCACAGATACGCAGTATTTT,CASSLVRGRATDTQYF
.,TRBV9,.,TRBJ2-7,TGTGCCAGCAGCGTACTAGTGGGAGGAGACGTTCATGGGTACTTC,CASSVLVGGDVHGYF
.,TRBV24-1,.,TRBJ1-6,TGTGCCAGCAGTTACAGGCCAGGGTTAAGCAATTCACCCCTCCACTTT,CASSYRPGLSNSPLHF
.,TRBV9,.,TRBJ1-2,TGTGCCAGCAGCGGGGATGGGGGCGGGGGCTACACCTGCTACACCTTC,CASSGDGGGGYTCYTF
.,TRBV15,TRBD2,TRBJ2-1,TGTGCCAGCAGCAGAGAAAGAAGCGGGGGGAGCGATGAGCAGTTCTTC,CASSRERSGGSDEQFF
.,TRBV9,.,TRBJ2-3,TGTGCCAGCAGCGACGGGGGCCAGGGCACGGAGTATTTT,CASSDGGQGTEYF
.,TRBV7-9,.,TRBJ2-1,TGTGCCAGTAGTTTTGAAACAGGGTGGGCCTACAATGAGCAGTTCTTC,CASSFETGWAYNEQFF
.,TRBV7-9,.,TRBJ2-7,TGTGCCAGCAGCTATCAAAGAAGCGGAGGGTGCGATGAGTACTTC,CASSYQRSGGCDEYF
.,TRBV19,.,TRBJ2-7,TGTGCCAGTAGTTCTGTAGGGACCCTTTACGAGCAGTACTTC,CASSSVGTLYEQYF
.,TRBV7-8,.,TRBJ1-6,TGTGCCAGCAGCTTGGCGGGGGGTCCCGATCCCCTCCACTTT,CASSLAGGPDPLHF
.,TRBV7-8,.,TRBJ1-6,TGTGCCAGCAGCTTCGACAGAGGCTCCTATAATCAGTCTCTCCACTTT,CASSFDRGSYNQSLHF
.,TRBV19,.,TRBJ2-1,TGTGCCAGTATCTTCCACAGAAGCGCGGAGAGCGATGAGCAGTTCTTC,CASIFHRSAESDEQFF
.,TRBV5-4,.,TRBJ2-6,TGTGCCAGCAGCTTTACTGGCGGCTACGGGGCCAACGTCCTGACTTTC,CASSFTGGYGANVLTF
few,TRBV10-1,.,TRBJ2-7,TGTGCCAGCAGTGAATGGTGCTATTTCTCCTACGAGCAGTACTTC,CASSEWCYFSYEQYF
.,TRBV20-1,.,TRBJ2-5,TGCAGTGCTAGGTCGACACAACAAGAGACCCAGTACTTC,CSARSTQQETQYF
.,TRBV3-1,.,TRBJ1-1,TGTGCCAGCAGCCAAGTACACCCGAACACTGAAGCTTTCTTT,CASSQVHPNTEAFF
.,TRBV6-9,TRBD1,TRBJ1-5,TGTGCCAGCATGCACCCAGGGGGACAGAGCAATCAGCCCCAGCATTTT,CASMHPGGQSNQPQHF
.,TRBV7-2,.,TRBJ2-1,TGTGCCAGCAGCTTAGCGGGAGGTCGCAATAAGCAGTTCTTC,CASSLAGGRNKQFF
.,TRBV5-6,TRBD1,TRBJ2-5,TGTGCCAGCAGCCACAGGGGATTTAGCAATCAGCCCCAGTACTTC,CASSHRGFSNQPQYF
.,TRBV7-2,.,TRBJ1-6,TGTGCCAGCAGCTTGGGAGGGGATAATTCACCCCTCCACCTCCACTTT,CASSLGGDNSPLHLHF
.,TRBV7-6,.,TRBJ1-1,TGTGCCAGCACCCGAGGACGGGTCAACACTGAGGCCAACTTT,CASTRGRVNTEANF
.,TRBV11-1,.,TRBJ2-1,TGCGCCAGCAGCCTCCAACACGGATGGGGGAGCGATGAGCAGTTCTTC,CASSLQHGWGSDEQFF